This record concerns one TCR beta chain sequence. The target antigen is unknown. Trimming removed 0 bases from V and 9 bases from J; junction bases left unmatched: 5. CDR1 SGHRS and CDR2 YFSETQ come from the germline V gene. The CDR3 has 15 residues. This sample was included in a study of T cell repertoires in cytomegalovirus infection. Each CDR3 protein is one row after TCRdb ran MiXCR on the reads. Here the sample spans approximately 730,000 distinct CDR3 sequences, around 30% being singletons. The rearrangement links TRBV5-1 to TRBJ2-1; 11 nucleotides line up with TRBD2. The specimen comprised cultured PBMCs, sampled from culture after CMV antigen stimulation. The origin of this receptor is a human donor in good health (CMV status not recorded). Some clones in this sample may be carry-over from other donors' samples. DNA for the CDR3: TGCGCCAGCAGCTTGGGACTAGCGGGGAGCAGTGAGCAGTTCTTC. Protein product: CASSLGLAGSSEQFF.